The sequence of this T cell receptor (beta chain) was determined in a study of T cell repertoires in cytomegalovirus infection (dated by TCRdb to about 2019). In terms of the full investigation: Peptide stimulations targeted recently identified HLA-C-restricted CMV epitopes, whose presentation resists viral immunomodulation, together with well-studied HLA-B-restricted epitopes. Donor HLA type was relevant to the analysis, because carriage of CMV infection together with the matching HLA type was indicated by public TCR beta signatures. The paper as a whole reports these results and caveats: The ex vivo response was dominated by HLA-C-restricted CMV-specific TCR beta clonotypes, which also provided the single most frequent clonotype in two of eight donors. In both this cohort and an independent cohort of over 350 donors, the cumulative frequency of public TCR beta family members distinguished carriers of CMV infection plus the relevant HLA type.

The sample was run on an Illumina HiSeq 1500. The raw public reads went through TCRdb reprocessing: fastp at Q25, MiXCR clone calling, in-frame beta chains kept. Rows with a matching CDR3 protein are joined into one entry that keeps the most common DNA and genes. This sample comprises hundreds of thousands of distinct CDR3 sequences, roughly 30% of them detected only once. The ten largest clones represent about an eighth of the sample. The CDR3 starts with the cysteine, ends with the phenylalanine, and has 14 residues. Just the 42-base CDR3 DNA is kept, in frame starting at base 1. From a lookup of the germline V gene, CDR1 and CDR2 are SGHVS and FQNEAQ. V is cut by 3 bases and J by 7 bases, and the space between the germline ends is 15 bases. The treatment or condition label here, explained by the study, means: in vitro stimulation with specific CMV peptide epitopes to enrich CMV-specific T cells.

A word on this clonotype: Its specific antigen is unknown. The input lacks base qualities; no much larger clone sits a single base away.

The sequence was collected from a human donor in good health (CMV status not recorded). Some clones in this sample may be carry-over from other donors' samples. The material sequenced was cultured CD8+ T cells from PBMCs, taken from culture after CMV antigen stimulation. The sequence joins TRBV7-8 to TRBJ1-2; the D gene is perhaps TRBD1, on 6 matching bases. The CDR3 has the sequence CASSLGGGLGGYTF. The DNA is as follows: TGTGCCAGCAGCTTGGGCGGGGGGCTTGGTGGCTACACCTTC.